The T cell receptor (beta chain) described here comes from a study of cytomegalovirus exposure and HLA in healthy donors (TCRdb year 2017). Looking at the study overall: An earlier analysis of some 550 of the donors reported roughly 270 Gb of sequence data and 100 million to 130 million unique TCR beta sequences from 150 million to 200 million T cells. The study aimed to test whether signatures of past pathogen exposure could be identified by cataloging public T cell receptors. The study profiled the T cell repertoires of 666 subjects by immunosequencing and related them to cytomegalovirus serostatus. Because of strong linkage in the cohort, a handful of DR-DQ haplotypes were treated as single units for association and clustering. Approximately 300 gigabases of sequencing data and tens of millions of unique TCR sequences were included in an early release covering roughly 600 HLA-typed donors. HLA typing included class I and class II loci at four-digit resolution. Among the roughly 390 genotyped donors, approximately 81% belonged to the genetic ancestry cluster associated with self-reported Caucasian donors. On average, roughly 250,000 unique TCR beta nucleotide sequences were sequenced per donor among a few hundred genotyped donors of the cohort, with about 17% of those sequences being non-productive. All discovery cohort repertoires had been generated on a single sequencing platform. To study patterns of TCR occurrence, a later analysis re-analyzed previously published TCR beta repertoires from around 700 donors and added high-resolution HLA genotyping. To predict cytomegalovirus infection status, the study combined high-throughput TCR immunosequencing, statistical association of individual TCRs with disease status, and machine learning. Typing coverage varied by locus: roughly 620-640 donors for A, B, C, DRB1 and DQB1; under 550 for DQA1; 600 to 610 for DPA1; roughly 450 for DPB1. Along with the approximately 620-subject first cohort, a separate validation cohort of about 110 different subjects was used. An earlier analysis of 500 to 750 of the donors applied high-throughput TCR beta sequencing to assess whether each TCR beta V gene segment acted as functional or pseudogenic. Alongside the repertoire data, information on donor age, sex, ethnicity and CMV serostatus was compiled. A later genetic analysis used genome-wide SNP genotypes for about three fifths of the roughly 700 donors, treating that subset as a discovery cohort. The later analysis used no new phenotypic data to find candidate immune exposures, relying instead on TCR beta sequences and their occurrence across donors. The full study reports these points: Presence/absence analyses assumed roughly uniform sequencing depth across donors, an assumption that may not hold. In the study, about 150 TCR beta chains were listed as associated with cytomegalovirus. In a later analysis, about 16,000 TCR beta sequences were associated with specific HLA alleles at a false discovery rate of 0.05. A further reported finding was that TCR beta sequences accurately predicted the HLA-A and HLA-B alleles for most subjects in the first cohort. An earlier analysis of 587 of the donors showed that most TCR beta V segments appeared in productive rearrangements either about 87% or about 30% of the time, which broadly matched IMGT annotations. Compared with equally common non-associated chains, HLA-associated TCR beta chains in a later analysis were more clonally expanded and had lower generation probabilities. For the cohort, immune exposure information was limited to CMV serostatus. A cluster of highly shared sequence variants was judged likely to represent a technical artifact of the sequencing pipeline. A later analysis found that TCR association rates varied across HLA loci, with DRB1 alleles showing the most associated TCRs and HLA-C alleles the fewest. It was suggested by the authors that the approach could potentially be generalized to other disease states and immunological phenotypes. A later analysis reported that several top co-occurrence clusters appeared linked to parvovirus B19, influenza, CMV and Epstein-Barr virus. The classifier was reported to diagnose cytomegalovirus status with high specificity and sensitivity in both the original cohort and the validation cohort. When HLA alleles, especially DR and DQ, strongly co-occurred, TCR associations were difficult to assign to individual alleles. In vitro tests confirmed that a few of the cytomegalovirus-associated TCR beta chains recognize cytomegalovirus antigens. Linkage disequilibrium might explain the correlated functional status among segregating V segments, but an unknown experimental factor could not be excluded. A later genetic analysis reported fewer N-insertions in productive TCRs among donors in an Asian-associated ancestry cluster than the roughly 670-donor mean. A later genetic analysis associated a missense DCLRE1C variant with V-gene and J-gene trimming of TCR beta chains, and an independent cohort replicated the association. Some IMGT-functional V segments, including TRBV6-2 and TRBV6-3, could not be distinguished by the 87-base-pair reads and were therefore excluded. Because counts were too low, about 15 rarely observed V segments, including chromosome 9 orphons, were left out of the earlier analysis of over 550 of the donors. In this cohort, only TCR beta chains were sequenced, and detectable features were limited by the absence of alpha or paired-chain data. While some public TCRs were present in many individuals, most TCR sequences turned up only very rarely across donors. Most CMV-associated TCR beta chains appeared to be HLA-restricted in a later analysis, and the HLA associations seemed to be driven largely by CMV exposure. Because HLA typing was unavailable for some donors at each locus, only the typed subset was used in association tests.

Reading the germline V gene gives CDR1 SNHLY and CDR2 FYNNEI. Clipping removes 8 bases from V and 7 bases from J, with 9 as the unmatched junction base count. Taken from cysteine to phenylalanine, the CDR3 has 15 residues. Only CDR3 DNA remains: 45 bases, in frame from the first base. The library relied on the immunoSEQ multiplex PCR assay. A mixture of 60 forward primers for TCR Vbeta segments and 13 reverse primers for TCR Jbeta segments was used in the multiplex PCR. A multiplex PCR assay on genomic DNA amplified the CDR3 region of rearranged TCR beta genes. The amplified TCR beta libraries were sequenced on the Illumina HiSeq System as 87-base-pair reads. As for the authors' bioinformatics: Across the roughly 670 repertoires, a later analysis counted tens of millions of unique TCR beta chains, 9.5 million to 13 million of which were shared by at least two donors. Raw reads were error-corrected and collapsed into unique sequences by a nearest-neighbor algorithm in which closely related sequences were merged to remove PCR and sequencing errors. V, D and J gene segments were assigned by aligning CDR3 sequences to IMGT reference sequences. For a sequence to be retained, at least a six-nucleotide match to both a V gene segment and a J gene segment was required. Rearrangements were classified as productive when the CDR3 lacked stop codons and remained in frame with V and J, and all other rearrangements were classified as non-productive. CDR3 was defined according to IMGT convention as the region running from the second conserved V-encoded cysteine to the conserved J-encoded phenylalanine. The earlier analysis of 550 to 650 of the donors excluded any sequence lacking an unambiguous match to a single V gene segment. In an earlier analysis of a few hundred of the donors, V segments were called functional above 56.7% productive rearrangements and were called segregating when the between-donor standard deviation exceeded 5%. To diagnose cytomegalovirus status from the catalog of TCR beta chain sequences, a statistical classification framework was built. V and J gene assignment, in a later analysis, came from comparing TCR nucleotide sequences with IMGT/GENE-DB human TR gene sequences. The TCRdist pipeline was used in a later analysis to assign CDR3 sequences and most-parsimonious VDJ recombination scenarios. In a later analysis, each TCR beta chain was defined by its CDR3 amino acid sequence together with its V-gene family, and reads lacking a unique V-gene family were excluded. In a later analysis, 450 to 600 highly shared, low-generation-probability nucleotide sequences were removed to address suspected cross-contamination and a sequencing artifact. In a later analysis, a clonal expansion index for each public chain was calculated from normalized within-repertoire ranks of inferred template counts. In a later analysis, generation probabilities were computed with a VDJ recombination model fitted to out-of-frame rearrangements, and the resulting probabilities were checked against IGoR. A later analysis scored TCR-TCR, TCR-HLA and TCR-CMV co-occurrence with hypergeometric tests, applying a repertoire-size bias correction to TCR pairs. False discovery rates were estimated in a later analysis by permuting HLA or CMV assignments 20 times. In a later analysis, co-occurring TCRs were grouped with DBSCAN, and TCRdist sequence similarity was added when clustering was performed within HLA-allele-positive subsets. Repertoires with fewer than 30,000 or more than 120,000 public chains, plus five repertoires with anomalous nucleotide sharing, were excluded from co-occurrence clustering. The immuneACCESS repertoire file appears here via TCRdb, limited to in-frame rearrangements. These files lack a portion of the clones; in checked studies, under half of the deficit traces to unresolved V genes, and the cause of the others is not known. V, J and clone size are those of that table, while D and trimming were read from the DNA. The sample table records more than 150,000 clones; less than 90% of these occur just once. The leading ten clones occupy about 0.24% of the sample.

The cohort consisted of some 670 healthy bone marrow donors. Cohort members were all nominally healthy when sampled, although unrecorded immune exposures were likely present. The donor tested CMV seronegative and was one of the 352 seronegative cohort members. A peripheral blood sample was provided by each donor, and peripheral blood mononuclear cells were used for TCR beta sequencing. The Qiagen DNeasy Blood Extraction Kit was used to extract genomic DNA from the blood cell samples. Details on this clone: The antigen it binds to is not known. Base qualities are missing; no much larger clone stands one base away.

The sample was PBMCs. The sequence derives from a girl less than two years old in good health and CMV-seronegative. Recombination joined TRBV2 with TRBJ2-1; 12 bases in the middle match TRBD2. The CDR3 in this case is CASGVLAGGPNEQFF. The bases are TGTGCCAGCGGGGTACTAGCGGGGGGTCCAAATGAGCAGTTCTTC.